This T cell receptor (beta chain) is from a study of cytomegalovirus exposure and HLA in healthy donors. Trimming pared 7 bases from V and 0 bases from J, leaving 4 bases between. Germline CDR1 is MNHEY and CDR2 is SVGAGI. The CDR3 sequence is 13 residues long. PCR primers comprised 60 Vbeta and 13 Jbeta primers. Clones were sequenced by immunoSEQ multiplex PCR, and TCRdb holds only the in-frame ones, with some missing. The sample carries 210,000 or so clones, over 80% recorded once. Sequenced: PBMCs. This sequence was found in a boy aged 2-9 years in good health and CMV-seronegative. The genes are TRBV6-5 and TRBJ1-6; D not certain. Here the CDR3 DNA reads TGTGCCAGCACCTCCTCCTATAATTCACCCCTCCACTTT. Its protein is CASTSSYNSPLHF.